The clone carrying this TCR beta chain was counted once. TCRdb's table, derived via immunoSEQ multiplex PCR, lists solely in-frame clones and lacks some. The sample contains approximately 350,000 clones, 85% to 90% of which appear only once. The data originate from a study of blood T cell repertoires in COVID-19. Looking at the study overall: Material from acute and convalescent COVID-19 was sourced from the United States, Italy and Spain.

Participants reported their clinical history, and cohort assignment relied on those reports. Recovered Cohort 3 donors showed two negative PCRs, clearance, or symptom resolution. The CDR3 spans 14 residues. From germline, CDR1 is SNHLY and CDR2 FYNNEI. With 3 bases clipped from V and 4 bases from J, the junction kept 3 bases outside the gene matches. This sequence joins TRBV2 and TRBJ2-3, with 8 nucleotides matching TRBD2. Sequencing input: PBMCs or T cells enriched from blood (not recorded which). The receptor was isolated from a man in his late teens or twenties who had recovered from COVID-19. The CDR3 DNA is TGTGCCAGCAGTGACGGACTAGCTTCAGATACGCAGTATTTT. Protein: CASSDGLASDTQYF.